One sample yielded the 29 T cell receptor beta chains listed below, sequenced in a study of Graves' ophthalmopathy and Graves' hyperthyroidism. Transcripts of RNA were the source for amplifying TCR beta CDR3 regions. In the first round, RT-PCR was carried out with HTBI primers, and a multiplex PCR formed the second round. Via MiXCR, TCRdb re-called the multiplex PCR reads, giving one row per CDR3 protein. This sample has a few hundred thousand distinct CDR3 sequences, with about 18% found just once. Sequenced input: peripheral blood. The receptors were sampled from an adult woman with stable Graves' hyperthyroidism.

Ten or more counts support this clonotype. J is TRBJ2-7 and V is TRBV15, with a tentative D call TRBD1 (5 bases). V lost 3 bases and J 2 bases, leaving 20 bases between the germline ends. CDR3 length equals 17 residues. Germline V gives CDR1 LNHNV, CDR2 YYDKDF (reference sequence). CDR3 in amino acids: CATSSPDMGRPTYEQYF. In DNA, the CDR3 is TGTGCCACCAGCAGCCCGGACATGGGGCGTCCTACCTACGAGCAGTACTTC.

This clonotype was picked up many times. The rearrangement joins TRBV29-1 to TRBJ2-7, with no clear D. The CDR3 totals 11 residues. V was cut by 3 bases and J by 4 bases, with 7 bases left in between. The V gene's germline CDR1 is SQVTM and CDR2 ANQGSEA. The CDR3 reads CSVDSGYEQYF. CDR3 coding DNA: TGCAGCGTTGACTCGGGTTACGAGCAGTACTTC.

The V gene is TRBV6-5, the J gene TRBJ2-7, with 8 positions matching TRBD1. V lost 4 bases to trimming and J lost 3 bases; unmatched junction nucleotides: 5. Looked up from germline, CDR1 is MNHEY and CDR2 is SVGAGI. CDR3 length equals 14 residues. Here the CDR3 DNA reads TGTGCCAGCAGTTCTCGGACAGGGCGCTACGAGCAGTACGTC. Translated, it gives CASSSRTGRYEQYV.

This clonotype was counted only a few times. CDR3 nucleotide sequence: TGTGCCAGCAGCCGTGCAGGGGGCGCGACCAAAAACATTCAGTACTTC. This codes for CASSRAGGATKNIQYF. This sequence joins TRBV27 and TRBJ2-4; TRBD1 agrees at 8 bases. Germline CDR1 reads MNHEY; CDR2 reads SMNVEV (reference sequence). Germline trimming cut 6 bases from V and 2 bases from J; bases unmatched to any gene: 9. The CDR3 has 16 residues.

In its sample, this clonotype was seen many times. The chain joins TRBV12-3 or TRBV12-4 to TRBJ1-2; 7 bases align to TRBD1. Trimming at V came to 6 bases and at J to 7 bases, leaving 8 bases not matched to a gene. CDR3 size: 13 residues. CDR3 protein: CASSPQGNSGYTF. The CDR3 DNA follows: TGTGCCAGCAGCCCACAGGGGAATAGTGGCTACACCTTC.

This clonotype was found many times. The gene calls are TRBV28 and TRBJ1-2; perhaps TRBD1 as D (5 bases). The length of the CDR3 is 16 residues. Trimming pared 3 bases from V and 1 base from J, leaving 15 bases between. From germline, CDR1 is MDHEN and CDR2 SYDVKM. The DNA for the CDR3 is TGTGCCAGCAGTTTGGGGATTAGAGGGGATAACTATGGCTACACCTTC. Residues: CASSLGIRGDNYGYTF.

This clonotype appeared many times. This chain links TRBV7-9 with TRBJ1-2, with TRBD1 identical over 12 bases. The CDR3 sequence is 15 residues long. V gave up 5 bases and J gave up 5 bases; unmatched junction bases: 6. Germline assignment: CDR1 SEHNR and CDR2 FQNEAQ (reference sequence). CDR3 sequence: CASSTGQGATYGYTF. The CDR3 nucleotides read TGTGCCAGCAGCACGGGACAGGGGGCGACTTATGGCTACACCTTC.

This clonotype was found many times. This chain connects TRBV7-2 to TRBJ2-7; 10 nucleotides match TRBD2. Germline V CDR1 and CDR2: SGHTA, FQGNSA. The V segment lost 5 bases and the J segment 2 bases; nucleotides outside the gene matches: 6. The CDR3 loop spans 15 amino acids. In DNA form, the CDR3 reads TGTGCCAGCAGCCACGATACTAGCGGGACCTACGAGCAGTACTTC. It is translated as CASSHDTSGTYEQYF.

This clonotype was picked up many times. The gene calls are TRBV5-1 and TRBJ2-7; D is undetermined. Germline CDR1 SGHRS, CDR2 YFSETQ. V was clipped by 5 bases and J by 2 bases, with 17 bases between them. The CDR3 has 15 amino acids. Here the CDR3 reads CASRFDAERAYEQYF. The CDR3 coding sequence is TGCGCCAGCAGGTTTGATGCGGAGCGAGCCTACGAGCAGTACTTC.

At least ten counts were recorded for this clonotype. This chain connects TRBV6-1 to TRBJ2-7; maybe TRBD2 (5 bases). Germline assignment: CDR1 MNHNS and CDR2 SASEGT. Trimming left V 1 base short and J 5 bases short, with 12 bases between. The CDR3 loop spans 14 amino acids. CDR3 amino acids: CASSEGRVRNEQYF. CDR3 bases: TGTGCCAGCAGTGAAGGGCGGGTGAGGAACGAGCAGTACTTC.

V gene TRBV19 combines with J gene TRBJ1-6; 7 nucleotides match TRBD1. The junction had 3 bases not matched to a gene; V was cut back by 5 bases and J by 8 bases. The CDR3 loop spans 13 amino acids. Germline V gene lookup returns CDR1 LNHDA and CDR2 SQIVND (reference sequence). DNA of the CDR3: TGTGCCAGTAGTCCTACAGGGGATTCACCCCTCCACTTT. It yields the protein CASSPTGDSPLHF.

V usage is TRBV12-3 or TRBV12-4 and J usage is TRBJ1-5, with 7 bases matching TRBD1. J gave up 1 base and V 5 bases, and 5 bases lay outside the gene matches. The CDR3 is 15 residues long. In DNA form, the CDR3 reads TGTGCCAGCAGTCGACAGGGTGCAAGCAATCAGCCCCAGCATTTT. This translates into CASSRQGASNQPQHF.

At least ten counts were recorded for this clonotype. V gene TRBV11-2 combines with J gene TRBJ2-5; D gene unclear. CDR1 is SGHAT and CDR2 is FQNNGV in the germline V gene. V lost 3 bases to trimming and J lost 2 bases, with 13 bases between them. The length of the CDR3 is 15 residues. This chain's CDR3 is CASSFTSTAQETQYF. The CDR3 coding sequence is TGTGCCAGCAGCTTCACTTCGACGGCGCAAGAGACCCAGTACTTC.

In its sample, this clonotype was seen many times. The chain's CDR3 is CASSSSDSLSEQYF. The CDR3 DNA follows: TGTGCCAGCAGCTCCTCTGACAGCTTATCCGAGCAGTACTTC. The rearrangement links TRBV7-8 to TRBJ2-7; TRBD1 is a possible D gene (5 bases). Between the trimmed V and J ends, which lost 4 bases and 6 bases, there was a span of 16 bases. CDR1 and CDR2 (germline): SGHVS, FQNEAQ. CDR3 size: 14 residues. Drawing the rest from reference TRBV7-8 and TRBJ2-7, the complete variable domain is GAGVSQSPRYKVAKRGQDVALRCDPISGHVSLFWYQQALGQGPEFLTYFQNEAQLDKSGLPSDRFFAERPEGSVSTLKIQRTQQEDSAVYLCASSSSDSLSEQYFGPGTRLTVT.

The table lists this clonotype with many counts. The rearrangement uses TRBV12-3 or TRBV12-4 and TRBJ1-2; no reliable D call. With 3 bases removed from V and 7 bases from J, the gap between germline ends came to 12 bases. The CDR3 is 13 residues long. The CDR3 DNA follows: TGTGCCAGCAGTTTGCAAGACGGAGTTGGCTACACCTTC. Encoded protein: CASSLQDGVGYTF.

In its sample, this clonotype was seen many times. The CDR3: CATHPGTYNYGYTF. DNA for the CDR3: TGTGCCACCCACCCCGGGACCTATAACTATGGCTACACCTTC. This chain joins TRBV6-1 and TRBJ1-2; D might be TRBD1 (5 bases). The V end was cut by 10 bases, the J end by 1 base, with 16 bases between. The CDR3 sequence is 14 residues long. Per the germline V gene, CDR1 is MNHNS and CDR2 is SASEGT.

This clonotype was recorded many times. This chain uses TRBV28 with TRBJ2-7; maybe TRBD1 (5 bases). With 5 bases removed from V and 4 bases from J, the gap between germline ends came to 12 bases. Looked up from germline, CDR1 is MDHEN and CDR2 is SYDVKM. CDR3 length: 13 residues. The CDR3 here is CASSIGVGYEQYF. The CDR3 DNA is TGTGCCAGCAGTATAGGGGTGGGGTACGAGCAGTACTTC. The variable domain in full, completed from reference TRBV28 and TRBJ2-7, reads DVKVTQSSRYLVKRTGEKVFLECVQDMDHENMFWYRQDPGLGLRLIYFSYDVKMKEKGDIPEGYSVSREKKERFSLILESASTNQTSMYLCASSIGVGYEQYFGPGTRLTVT.

This clonotype was seen many times. The V call is TRBV28, the J call TRBJ2-7; D is possibly TRBD1 or TRBD2 (5 bases each). The CDR3 is made up of 15 amino acids. Germline V CDR1 and CDR2: MDHEN, SYDVKM. The CDR3 reads CAAWPGSQGYYEQYF. CDR3 bases: TGTGCAGCCTGGCCGGGGTCCCAGGGTTATTACGAGCAGTACTTC.

The chain employs TRBV6-5 and TRBJ1-2, with D unresolved. Trimming took off 6 bases at V and 2 bases at J, with 13 bases between the two ends. The germline CDR1 and CDR2 sequences are MNHEY and SVGAGI. The CDR3 covers 14 residues. CDR3 sequence reads: CASRLGSPNYGYTF. In nucleotides, the CDR3 is TGTGCCAGCAGACTCGGGTCGCCCAACTATGGCTACACCTTC.

This clonotype was seen repeatedly, ten times or more. V usage is TRBV11-3 and J usage is TRBJ1-1, with unresolved D. The CDR3 spans 15 residues. Germline lookup yields CDR1 SGHNT and CDR2 YENEEA. V lost 0 bases to trimming and J lost 6 bases, with 14 bases between them. The CDR3 DNA is TGTGCCAGCAGCTTAGAATTTTTGGGGAGCTCTGAAGCTTTCTTT. This encodes CASSLEFLGSSEAFF.

This clonotype was recorded many times. V is TRBV5-1 and J is TRBJ1-1; no reliable D call. Germline V CDR1 and CDR2: SGHRS, YFSETQ. This CDR3 comprises 14 residues. V was cut by 1 base and J by 0 bases, with 7 bases left in between. CDR3 amino acids: CASSLYRMNTEAFF. CDR3 coding DNA: TGCGCCAGCAGCTTGTACAGAATGAACACTGAAGCTTTCTTT.

In its sample, this clonotype was seen many times. The chain employs TRBV28 and TRBJ1-2; D gene ambiguous. V shed 5 bases and J shed 4 bases, with 11 bases lying between them. Per the germline V gene, CDR1 is MDHEN and CDR2 is SYDVKM. The CDR3 is made up of 13 amino acids. CDR3 protein: CASSLRAVYGYTF. The CDR3 region has the DNA TGTGCCAGCAGTCTTCGGGCGGTCTATGGCTACACCTTC.

This clonotype was counted at least ten times. The chain combines TRBV7-2 with TRBJ2-5, with D unclear. Per the germline V gene, CDR1 is SGHTA and CDR2 is FQGNSA. There are 16 residues in the CDR3. The germline V and J ends were trimmed by 1 base and 1 base, with 13 bases remaining between them. The DNA for the CDR3 is TGTGCCAGCAGCTTAGTGGCAGCTCCACCCCAAGAGACCCAGTACTTC. Its translation is CASSLVAAPPQETQYF.

Ten or more counts support this clonotype. The V and J genes are TRBV9 and TRBJ2-5; D is tentatively TRBD1 or TRBD2 (5 bases each). Deletions cut 4 bases from V and 4 bases from J, with 20 bases between. Germline values: CDR1 SGDLS, CDR2 YYNGEE. The CDR3 extends over 16 amino acids. As DNA, the CDR3 is TGTGCCAGCAGCATCCGAGGGGATGGGGCGGGAGAGACCCAGTACTTC. Its translation: CASSIRGDGAGETQYF.

This clonotype has ten or more counts. The chain carries TRBV7-9 and TRBJ1-3; possible D gene TRBD1, 6 bases. The CDR3 is made up of 15 amino acids. CDR1 SEHNR and CDR2 FQNEAQ come from the germline V gene (reference sequence). Trimming stripped 4 bases from V and 0 bases from J, with 10 bases between. CDR3 coding DNA: TGTGCCAGCAGCTCTGACAGGAACTCTGGAAACACCATATATTTT. This encodes CASSSDRNSGNTIYF.

This clonotype was detected ten times or more. The chain combines TRBV5-5 with TRBJ1-5, with TRBD1 matching over 8 bases. CDR3 length equals 14 residues. The V segment lost 0 bases and the J segment 9 bases; nucleotides outside the gene matches: 5. Germline loops: CDR1 SGHKS, CDR2 YYEKEE (reference sequence). The CDR3 sequence: CASSLETGGWPQHF. The CDR3 DNA follows: TGTGCCAGCAGCTTGGAAACAGGGGGGTGGCCCCAGCATTTT.

This clonotype was detected ten times or more. This chain connects TRBV27 to TRBJ2-7; perhaps TRBD2 as D (5 bases). Germline V gene sequence: CDR1 MNHEY, CDR2 SMNVEV (reference sequence). The CDR3 spans 16 residues. Between the trimmed V and J ends, which lost 5 bases and 2 bases, there was a span of 19 bases. The CDR3 sequence: CASSTVSSVTPYEQYF. The DNA of the CDR3 is TGTGCCAGCAGTACGGTCAGTAGCGTGACTCCCTACGAGCAGTACTTC.

The chain links TRBV4-3 to TRBJ2-7; 7 nucleotides align to TRBD2. CDR1 is LGHNA, CDR2 YSLEER, per germline. The V and J ends lost 2 bases and 4 bases, in that order; junction bases with no gene match: 8. The CDR3 has 15 amino acids. CDR3 in DNA: TGCGCCAGCAGCCAATGTGGACTAGGTAAGTACGAGCAGTACTTC. This codes for CASSQCGLGKYEQYF.

This clonotype was found many times. The chain combines TRBV12-3 or TRBV12-4 with TRBJ2-7; D gene unclear. Trimming took 4 bases from V and 3 from J, leaving 10 bases between them. The CDR3 length is 13 residues. CDR3 region: CASSYSGHYEQYF. As DNA, the CDR3 is TGTGCCAGCAGTTATAGTGGTCACTACGAGCAGTACTTC.